This T cell receptor (beta chain) was documented in a study of blood T cell repertoires in COVID-19. Study context: Sites in the United States, Italy and Spain provided acute and convalescent COVID-19 samples.

Germline V lookup: CDR1 LNHNV, CDR2 YYDKDF (reference sequence). This CDR3 has 13 residues. Trimming took off 6 bases at V and 0 bases at J, with 7 bases between the two ends. As originally analysed: Estimates of nucleated cell counts were drawn from the amplification of reference gene primers. Profiled with immunoSEQ multiplex PCR; TCRdb holds only in-frame clones, not every one. V, J and clone size are those of that table, while D and trimming were read from the DNA. The repertoire holds 100,000 to 150,000 clones, with around 90% as singletons. This TCR derives from a human donor in a cohort sampled during active COVID-19. Sequenced material: peripheral blood. The rearrangement joins TRBV15 to TRBJ2-3; D is possibly TRBD2 (6 bases). As DNA, the CDR3 is TGTGCCACCAGGCGGGGTAGCACAGATACGCAGTATTTT. Translated, it gives CATRRGSTDTQYF.